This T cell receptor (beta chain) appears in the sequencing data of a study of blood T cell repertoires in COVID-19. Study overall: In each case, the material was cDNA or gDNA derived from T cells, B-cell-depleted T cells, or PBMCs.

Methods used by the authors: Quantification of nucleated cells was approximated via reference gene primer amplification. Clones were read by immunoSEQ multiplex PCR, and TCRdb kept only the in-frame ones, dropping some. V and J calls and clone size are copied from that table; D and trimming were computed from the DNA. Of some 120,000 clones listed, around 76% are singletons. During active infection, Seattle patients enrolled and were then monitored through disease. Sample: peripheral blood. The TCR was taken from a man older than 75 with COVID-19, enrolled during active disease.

In DNA, the CDR3 is TGTGCCAGCAGCTTGGACGGGGAGACAGATACGCAGTATTTT. This translates into CASSLDGETDTQYF. This chain joins TRBV5-4 and TRBJ2-3; TRBD2 might be the D (5 bases). V lost 0 bases and J lost 3, with 8 bases in between. CDR3 length equals 14 residues. CDR1 is SGHNT and CDR2 is YYREEE in the germline V gene (reference sequence).